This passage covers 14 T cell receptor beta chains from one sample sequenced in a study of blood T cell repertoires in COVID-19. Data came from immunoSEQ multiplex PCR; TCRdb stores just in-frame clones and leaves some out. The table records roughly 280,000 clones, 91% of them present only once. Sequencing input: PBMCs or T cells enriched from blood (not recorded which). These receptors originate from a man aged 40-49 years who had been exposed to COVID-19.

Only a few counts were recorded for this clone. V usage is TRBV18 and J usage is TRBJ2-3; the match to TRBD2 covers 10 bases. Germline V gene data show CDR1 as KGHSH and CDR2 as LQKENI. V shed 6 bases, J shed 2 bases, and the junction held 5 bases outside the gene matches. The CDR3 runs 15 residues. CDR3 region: CASSSSGRATDTQYF. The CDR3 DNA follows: TGTGCCAGCTCTTCGAGCGGGAGGGCCACAGATACGCAGTATTTT.

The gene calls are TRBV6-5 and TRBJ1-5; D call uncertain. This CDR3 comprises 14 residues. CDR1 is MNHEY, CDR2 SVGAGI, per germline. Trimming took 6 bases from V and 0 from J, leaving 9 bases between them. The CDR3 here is CASSSGYSNQPQHF. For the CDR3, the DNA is TGTGCCAGCAGCTCAGGATATAGCAATCAGCCCCAGCATTTT.

The CDR3 protein is CASSYDRTSYEQYF. The CDR3 DNA is TGTGCCAGCAGTTACGACAGAACCTCCTACGAGCAGTACTTC. The rearrangement uses TRBV6-2 or TRBV6-3 and TRBJ2-7; the D gene is possibly TRBD1 (5 bases). Trimming removed 2 bases from V and 0 bases from J, with 8 bases in between. CDR3 size: 14 residues. The germline CDR1 and CDR2 sequences are MNHEY and SVGEGT.

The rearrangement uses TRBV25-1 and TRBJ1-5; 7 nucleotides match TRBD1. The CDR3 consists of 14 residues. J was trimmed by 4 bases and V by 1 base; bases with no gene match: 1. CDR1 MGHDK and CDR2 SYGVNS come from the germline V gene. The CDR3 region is CASSELGQNQPQHF. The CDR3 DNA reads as TGTGCCAGCAGTGAATTGGGACAGAATCAGCCCCAGCATTTT.

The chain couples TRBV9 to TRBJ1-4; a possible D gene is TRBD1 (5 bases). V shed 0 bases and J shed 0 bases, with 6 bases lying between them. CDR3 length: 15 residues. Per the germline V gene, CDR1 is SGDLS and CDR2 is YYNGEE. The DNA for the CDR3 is TGTGCCAGCAGCGTAGAAGGGGCAACTAATGAAAAACTGTTTTTT. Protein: CASSVEGATNEKLFF.

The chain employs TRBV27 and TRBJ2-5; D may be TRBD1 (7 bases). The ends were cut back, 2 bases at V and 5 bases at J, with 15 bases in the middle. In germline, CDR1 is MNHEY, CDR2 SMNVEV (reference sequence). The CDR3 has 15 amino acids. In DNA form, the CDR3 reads TGTGCCAGCAGTTTAGGGCCAGGGGGGCGGGAGACCCAGTACTTC. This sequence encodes CASSLGPGGRETQYF.

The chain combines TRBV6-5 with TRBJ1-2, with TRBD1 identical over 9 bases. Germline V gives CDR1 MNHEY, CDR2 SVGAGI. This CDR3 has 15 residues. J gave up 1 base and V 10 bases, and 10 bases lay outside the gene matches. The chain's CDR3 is CATATRDRDNYGYTF. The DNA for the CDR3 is TGTGCCACTGCGACTCGGGACAGGGATAACTATGGCTACACCTTC.

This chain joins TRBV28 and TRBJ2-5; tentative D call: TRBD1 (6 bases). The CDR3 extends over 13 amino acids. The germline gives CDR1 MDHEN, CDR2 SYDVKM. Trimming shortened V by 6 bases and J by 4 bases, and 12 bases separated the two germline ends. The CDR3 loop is CASSLTGRETQYF. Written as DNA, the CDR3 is TGTGCCAGCAGCCTTACAGGGAGAGAGACCCAGTACTTC.

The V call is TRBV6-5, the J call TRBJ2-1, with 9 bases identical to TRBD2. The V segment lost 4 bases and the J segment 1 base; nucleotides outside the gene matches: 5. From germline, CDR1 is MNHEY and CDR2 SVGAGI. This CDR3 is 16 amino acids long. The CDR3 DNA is TGTGCCAGCAGTTCCCAGACTAGCGGTTCCTACAATGAGCAGTTCTTC. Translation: CASSSQTSGSYNEQFF.

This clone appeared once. The CDR3: CASSFAGTSNYNEQFF. Written as DNA, the CDR3 is TGTGCCAGCAGTTTCGCCGGGACTAGCAACTACAATGAGCAGTTCTTC. The chain employs TRBV27 and TRBJ2-1; 9 bases align to TRBD2. J lost 3 bases, V lost 3 bases, and 6 bases had no gene match. The CDR3 totals 16 residues. CDR1 and CDR2 from the germline V gene are MNHEY and SMNVEV (reference sequence).

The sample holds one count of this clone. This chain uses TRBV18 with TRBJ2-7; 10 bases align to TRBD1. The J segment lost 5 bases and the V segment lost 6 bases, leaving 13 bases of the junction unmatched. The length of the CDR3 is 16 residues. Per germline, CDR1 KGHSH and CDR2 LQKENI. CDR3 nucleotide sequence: TGTGCCAGCTCCTTCACGTCTCGCGGGACAGGGGACGAGCAGTACTTC. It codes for CASSFTSRGTGDEQYF.

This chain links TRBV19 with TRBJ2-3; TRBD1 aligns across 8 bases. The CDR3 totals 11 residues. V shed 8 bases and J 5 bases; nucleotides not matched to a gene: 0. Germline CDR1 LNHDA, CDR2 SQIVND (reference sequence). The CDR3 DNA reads TGTGCCAGTGGGACAGGAGATACGCAGTATTTT. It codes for CASGTGDTQYF.

CDR3 sequence: CASSSPLGGGTYEQYF. The CDR3 coding sequence is TGTGCCAGCAGCTCCCCTTTGGGAGGGGGAACGTACGAGCAGTACTTC. The rearrangement links TRBV9 to TRBJ2-7; D possibly corresponds to TRBD2 (7 bases). The CDR3 runs to 16 residues. The germline CDR1 and CDR2 sequences are SGDLS and YYNGEE. V gave up 4 bases and J gave up 4 bases, with 21 bases separating them.

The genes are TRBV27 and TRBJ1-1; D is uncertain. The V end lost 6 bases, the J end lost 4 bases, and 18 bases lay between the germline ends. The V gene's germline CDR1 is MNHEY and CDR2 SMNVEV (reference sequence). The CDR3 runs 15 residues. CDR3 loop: CASSPDGSRFTEAFF. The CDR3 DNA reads TGTGCCAGCAGCCCCGATGGCAGCAGGTTCACTGAAGCTTTCTTT.